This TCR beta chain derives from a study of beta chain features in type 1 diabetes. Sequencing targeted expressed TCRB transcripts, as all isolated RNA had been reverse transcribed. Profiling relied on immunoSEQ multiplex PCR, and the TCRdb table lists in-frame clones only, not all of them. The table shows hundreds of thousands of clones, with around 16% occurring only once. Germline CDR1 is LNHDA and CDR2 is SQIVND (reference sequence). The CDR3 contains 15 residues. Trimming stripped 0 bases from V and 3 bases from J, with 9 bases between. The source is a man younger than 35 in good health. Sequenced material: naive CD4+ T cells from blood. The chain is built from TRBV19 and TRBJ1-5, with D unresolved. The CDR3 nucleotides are TGTGCCAGTAGTATAGAGACCCCCACCAATCAGCCCCAGCATTTT. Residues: CASSIETPTNQPQHF.